This T cell receptor (beta chain) was sequenced for a study of CD8+CD57+ T cells in acquired aplastic anemia. Overall study: Mean yield of DNA from sorted CD4+ and CD8+ cells was 3 to 3.5 ug.

Genomic DNA provided the template from which TCR beta VDJ and CDR3 profiles were obtained. TCRdb re-derived calls from the reads in MiXCR, one entry per CDR3 protein. Of over 150,000 distinct CDR3 sequences listed, 55% to 65% are singletons. The germline V and J ends were trimmed by 7 bases and 1 base, with 14 bases remaining between them. The CDR3 consists of 14 residues. Germline V CDR1 and CDR2: SQVTM, ANQGSEA. Sequencing was done on patients that had shown CD8+CD57+ cell expansion by flow cytometry. The J gene is TRBJ1-3, the V gene TRBV29-1, with D possibly matching TRBD1 (6 bases). Sequenced sample: sorted CD4+, CD8+, or CD8+CD57+ T cells (not recorded which) from PBMCs. The clonotype comes from a human donor with aplastic anemia. CDR3 protein: CSARTVPSGNTIYF. In nucleotides, the CDR3 is TGCAGCGCGAGGACAGTCCCTTCTGGAAACACCATATATTTT.